This TCR beta chain stems from a study of a mutant IDH1 vaccine in newly diagnosed glioma. Study context: Eight vaccine injections were given to patients in weeks 1, 3, 5, 7, 11, 15, 19 and 23.

Using immunoSEQ multiplex PCR, the repertoire was profiled, and TCRdb retains in-frame clones only, with some absent. The sample comprises roughly 120,000 clones, about four fifths of which are singletons, and 5.5% rests with the top ten. Sample time point: week 11, during vaccination. Each dose of the vaccine consisted of 300 ug of mutant IDH1 20-mer peptide, with topical imiquimod. Each of the donors came in with new WHO grade 3 or 4 astrocytomas that were IDH1-mutant and ATRX-lost. The CDR3 is made up of 17 amino acids. From germline, CDR1 is SGHNT and CDR2 YENEEA. V gave up 0 bases and J gave up 0 bases, with 12 bases separating them. Comments on this clone: Its specificity is not known.

The TCR was taken from a man in his forties with glioma. The source was PBMCs, collected from a glioma patient whose treatment included an IDH1 peptide vaccine. The genes are TRBV11-3 and TRBJ2-4; D is unclear. CDR3 in DNA: TGTGCCAGCAGCTTAGATACCTTTTGGGTAGCCAAAAACATTCAGTACTTC. It yields the protein CASSLDTFWVAKNIQYF.